Listed here are 8 T cell receptor beta chains from one sample, sequenced in a study of blood T cell repertoires in COVID-19. Using immunoSEQ multiplex PCR, the repertoire was profiled, and TCRdb retains in-frame clones only, with some absent. The sample has some 200,000 clones, around four fifths seen once. Material: peripheral blood. The receptors shown here come from a man aged 55 to 70 with COVID-19, enrolled during active disease.

The chain's CDR3 is CASSEGGQGYNEQFF. CDR3 coding DNA: TGTGCCAGCAGTGAAGGTGGACAGGGGTACAATGAGCAGTTCTTC. The chain is built from TRBV6-1 and TRBJ2-1; 9 bases are shared with TRBD1. The CDR3 spans 15 residues. Per the germline V gene, CDR1 is MNHNS and CDR2 is SASEGT. The V and J ends lost 1 base and 4 bases, in that order; junction bases with no gene match: 2.

This rearrangement joins TRBV27 to TRBJ1-2; D is ambiguous. V gave up 6 bases and J gave up 4 bases, with 15 bases separating them. This CDR3 is built from 14 residues. Germline V gives CDR1 MNHEY, CDR2 SMNVEV (reference sequence). CDR3 region: CASRGNRPSYGYTF. The CDR3 DNA follows: TGTGCCAGCAGGGGCAACAGACCCTCCTATGGCTACACCTTC.

The chain couples TRBV29-1 to TRBJ1-4, with 8 bases aligning to TRBD1. This CDR3 region has 13 residues. From germline, CDR1 is SQVTM and CDR2 ANQGSEA. Germline trimming cut 6 bases from V and 7 bases from J; bases unmatched to any gene: 7. The CDR3 nucleotides read TGCAGCGTATCGGACAGGGCTGGTGAAAAACTGTTTTTT. Its protein is CSVSDRAGEKLFF.

The rearrangement uses TRBV30 and TRBJ1-6, with TRBD1 as a possible D gene (6 bases). The CDR3 is made up of 16 amino acids. The germline CDR1 and CDR2 sequences are GTSNPN and SVGIG (reference sequence). V was clipped by 5 bases and J by 4 bases, with 18 bases between them. The CDR3, as DNA: TGTGCCTGGTCAGACAGGAGGCGTAGGTATAATTCACCCCTCCACTTT. It specifies CAWSDRRRRYNSPLHF.

The chain employs TRBV30 and TRBJ1-5; 9 bases align to TRBD1. The CDR3 is made up of 14 amino acids. V lost 2 bases and J lost 7; bases outside the gene matches: 6. Per germline, CDR1 GTSNPN and CDR2 SVGIG (reference sequence). The CDR3 DNA reads TGTGCCTGGAGTCGGACAGGGGATGGACAGCCCCAGCATTTT. Translation: CAWSRTGDGQPQHF.

The J gene is TRBJ2-1, the V gene TRBV3-1 (or the pseudogene TRBV3-2), with a weak D call TRBD1 (6 bases). The CDR3 loop spans 15 amino acids. Trimming removed 4 bases from V and 2 bases from J, with 12 bases in between. Germline CDR1 reads LGHDT; CDR2 reads YNNKEL (reference sequence). This chain's CDR3 is CASSPEQGAYNEQFF. The CDR3 region has the DNA TGTGCCAGCAGCCCCGAACAGGGCGCCTACAATGAGCAGTTCTTC.

The chain combines TRBV6-5 with TRBJ1-4, with TRBD1 matching over 8 bases. This CDR3 spans 14 amino acids. The V and J ends lost 5 bases and 7 bases, in that order; junction bases with no gene match: 6. Germline V lookup: CDR1 MNHEY, CDR2 SVGAGI. The CDR3 nucleotides read TGTGCCAGCAGTATCGGGACAGGTCGTGAAAAACTGTTTTTT. Translating it yields CASSIGTGREKLFF.

This clone has only one observation. The chain carries TRBV2 and TRBJ2-3, with 7 bases identical to TRBD1. Germline values: CDR1 SNHLY, CDR2 FYNNEI. This CDR3 has 14 amino acids. V lost 7 bases to trimming and J lost 4 bases; unmatched junction nucleotides: 8. CDR3 DNA: TGTGCCAGCAAAGGGGGCCGACCCCCAGATACGCAGTATTTT. Translating it yields CASKGGRPPDTQYF. The variable domain in full, with the rest retrieved from reference TRBV2 and TRBJ2-3, is EPEVTQTPSHQVTQMGQEVILRCVPISNHLYFYWYRQILGQKVEFLVSFYNNEISEKSEIFDDQFSVERPDGSNFTLKIRSTKLEDSAMYFCASKGGRPPDTQYFGPGTRLTVL.